This TCR beta chain was retrieved from a study of blood T cell repertoires in COVID-19. The repertoire was sequenced with immunoSEQ multiplex PCR; TCRdb's copy has only in-frame clones and lacks some. The repertoire holds 70,000 to 85,000 clones, with approximately 82% as singletons. The sample holds a few counts of this clone. This CDR3 has 14 residues. The ends were cut back, 5 bases at V and 4 bases at J, with 15 bases in the middle. CDR1 and CDR2 (germline): SEHNR, FQNEAQ (reference sequence). This clonotype was sampled from an elderly man with active or convalescent COVID-19. The V and J genes are TRBV7-9 and TRBJ2-7; D is unclear. The sequenced sample consisted of peripheral blood. Here the CDR3 DNA reads TGTGCCAGCAGCCCCTCCGACAAGACATACGAGCAGTACTTC. Its protein product is CASSPSDKTYEQYF.